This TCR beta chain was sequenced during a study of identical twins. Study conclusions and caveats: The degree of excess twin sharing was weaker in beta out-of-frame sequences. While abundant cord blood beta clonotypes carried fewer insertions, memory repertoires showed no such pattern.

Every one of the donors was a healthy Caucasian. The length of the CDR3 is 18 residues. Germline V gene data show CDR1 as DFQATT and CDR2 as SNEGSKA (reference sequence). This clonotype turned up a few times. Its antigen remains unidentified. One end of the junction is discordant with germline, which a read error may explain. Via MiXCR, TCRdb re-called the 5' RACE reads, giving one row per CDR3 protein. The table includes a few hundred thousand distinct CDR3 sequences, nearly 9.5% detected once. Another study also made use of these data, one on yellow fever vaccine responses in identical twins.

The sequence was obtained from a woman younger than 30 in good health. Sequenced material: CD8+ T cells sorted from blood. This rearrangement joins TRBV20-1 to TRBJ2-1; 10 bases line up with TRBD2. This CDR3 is CCARDYSGRAEDVNEQFF. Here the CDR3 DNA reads TGCTGTGCTAGAGATTACAGCGGGAGGGCCGAGGATGTGAATGAGCAGTTCTTC.